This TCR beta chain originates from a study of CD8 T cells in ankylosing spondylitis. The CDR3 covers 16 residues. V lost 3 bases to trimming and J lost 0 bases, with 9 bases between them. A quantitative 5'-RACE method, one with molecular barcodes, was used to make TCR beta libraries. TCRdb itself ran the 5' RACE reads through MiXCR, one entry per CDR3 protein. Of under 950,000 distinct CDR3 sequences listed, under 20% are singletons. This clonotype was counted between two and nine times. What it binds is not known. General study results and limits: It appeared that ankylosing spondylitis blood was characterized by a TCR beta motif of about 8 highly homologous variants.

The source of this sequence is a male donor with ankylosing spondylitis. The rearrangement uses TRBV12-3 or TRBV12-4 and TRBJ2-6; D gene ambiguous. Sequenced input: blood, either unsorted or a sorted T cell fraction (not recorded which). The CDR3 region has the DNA TGTGCCAGCAGTTTGGCAGTCCCCTCTGGGGCCAACGTCCTGACTTTC. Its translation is CASSLAVPSGANVLTF.